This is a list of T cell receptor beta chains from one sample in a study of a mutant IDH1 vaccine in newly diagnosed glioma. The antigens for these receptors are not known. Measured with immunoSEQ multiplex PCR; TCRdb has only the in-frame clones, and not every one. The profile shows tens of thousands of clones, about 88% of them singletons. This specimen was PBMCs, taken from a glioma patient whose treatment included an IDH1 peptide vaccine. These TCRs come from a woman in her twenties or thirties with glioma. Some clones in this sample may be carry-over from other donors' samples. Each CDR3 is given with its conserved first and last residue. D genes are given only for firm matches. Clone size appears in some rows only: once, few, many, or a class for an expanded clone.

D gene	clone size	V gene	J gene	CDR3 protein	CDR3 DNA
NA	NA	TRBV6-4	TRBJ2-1	CASSESQGQVGEQFF	TGTGCCAGCAGTGAAAGCCAGGGCCAAGTGGGTGAGCAGTTCTTC
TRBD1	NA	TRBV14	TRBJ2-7	CASSHGPSRTGSNYEQYF	TGTGCCAGCAGCCATGGCCCCTCGAGGACAGGTTCTAACTACGAGCAGTACTTC
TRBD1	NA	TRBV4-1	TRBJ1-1	CASSHKYGTAETEAFF	TGCGCCAGCAGCCATAAATACGGGACAGCTGAAACTGAAGCTTTCTTT
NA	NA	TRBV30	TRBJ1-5	CAWSNREGQPQHF	TGTGCCTGGAGTAACAGGGAGGGGCAGCCCCAGCATTTT
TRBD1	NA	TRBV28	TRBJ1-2	CASRQTGTAYTF	TGTGCCAGCAGACAGACCGGGACAGCATACACCTTC
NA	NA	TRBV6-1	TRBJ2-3	CASSEARPFGTDTQYF	TGTGCCAGCAGTGAAGCGCGCCCATTTGGGACAGATACGCAGTATTTT
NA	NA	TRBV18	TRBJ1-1	CASSSTGGGTEAFF	TGTGCCAGCTCATCGACCGGGGGCGGCACTGAAGCTTTCTTT
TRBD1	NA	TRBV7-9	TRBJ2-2	CASSPYRGRDTGELFF	TGTGCCAGCAGCCCCTACAGGGGGCGAGACACCGGGGAGCTGTTTTTT
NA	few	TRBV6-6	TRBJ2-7	CASSYGRRGSYEQYF	TGTGCCAGCAGTTACGGCCGGCGCGGCTCCTACGAGCAGTACTTC
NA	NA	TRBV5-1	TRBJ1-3	CASSNGQGNTIYF	TGCGCCAGCAGCAACGGACAAGGAAACACCATATATTTT
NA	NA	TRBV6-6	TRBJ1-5	CASSSVGGSDQPQHF	TGTGCCAGCAGTTCGGTCGGGGGATCGGATCAGCCCCAGCATTTT
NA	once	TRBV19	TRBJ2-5	CASSIDLDTLSLAQYF	TGTGCCAGTAGTATCGATCTGGACACCCTGTCCCTTGCCCAGTACTTC
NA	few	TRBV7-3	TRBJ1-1	CASSSTRNTEAFF	TGTGCCAGCAGCTCGACCCGGAACACTGAAGCTTTCTTT
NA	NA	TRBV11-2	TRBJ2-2	CASSLDWGSGELFF	TGTGCCAGCAGCTTAGATTGGGGGTCCGGGGAGCTGTTTTTT
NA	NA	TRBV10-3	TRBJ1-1	CAISLGTVNTEAFF	TGTGCCATCAGTCTGGGCACGGTGAACACTGAAGCTTTCTTT
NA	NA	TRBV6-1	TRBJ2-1	CASSVRLTTYNEQFF	TGTGCCAGCAGTGTGCGACTGACAACCTACAATGAGCAGTTCTTC
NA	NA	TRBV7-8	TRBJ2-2	CASSLREAENTGELFF	TGTGCCAGCAGCTTAAGGGAGGCTGAGAACACCGGGGAGCTGTTTTTT
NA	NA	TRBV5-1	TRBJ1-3	CASSLDGRDTIYF	TGCGCCAGCAGCTTGGACGGGCGTGACACCATATATTTT